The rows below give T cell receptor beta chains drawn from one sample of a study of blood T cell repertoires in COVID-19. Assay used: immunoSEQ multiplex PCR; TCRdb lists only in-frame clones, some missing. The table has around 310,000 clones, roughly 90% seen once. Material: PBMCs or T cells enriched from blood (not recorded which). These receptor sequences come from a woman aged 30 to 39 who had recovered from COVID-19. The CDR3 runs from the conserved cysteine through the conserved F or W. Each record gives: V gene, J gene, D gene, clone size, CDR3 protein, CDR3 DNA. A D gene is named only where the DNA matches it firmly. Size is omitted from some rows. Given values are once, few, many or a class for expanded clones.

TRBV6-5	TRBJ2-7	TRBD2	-	CASILAGTSSYEQYF	TGTGCCAGCATTCTAGCGGGGACGAGCTCCTACGAGCAGTACTTC
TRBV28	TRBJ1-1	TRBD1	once	CATKGGTGTEAFF	TGTGCCACTAAAGGGGGCACGGGCACTGAAGCTTTCTTT
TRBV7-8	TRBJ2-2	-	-	CASSLLAIANTGELFF	TGTGCCAGCAGCTTGCTAGCGATTGCGAACACCGGGGAGCTGTTTTTT
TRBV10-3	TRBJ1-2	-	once	CAITPSTGSDYGYTF	TGTGCCATCACCCCATCGACAGGTTCCGACTATGGCTACACCTTC
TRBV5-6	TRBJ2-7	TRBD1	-	CASSPAGTGDYEQYF	TGTGCCAGCAGCCCCGCCGGGACAGGGGACTACGAGCAGTACTTC
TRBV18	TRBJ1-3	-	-	CASSPREISGNTIYF	TGTGCCAGCTCACCTCGGGAGATCTCTGGAAACACCATATATTTT
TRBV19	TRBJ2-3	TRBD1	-	CASSIEKGTGGNADTQYF	TGTGCCAGTAGTATTGAAAAGGGCACAGGGGGCAACGCAGATACGCAGTATTTT
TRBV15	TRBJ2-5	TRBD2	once	CATSRGGLAGETQYF	TGTGCCACCAGCAGAGGGGGACTAGCTGGGGAGACCCAGTACTTC
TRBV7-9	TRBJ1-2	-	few	CASSLGTSGYTF	TGTGCCAGCAGCTTAGGGACTTCGGGCTACACCTTC
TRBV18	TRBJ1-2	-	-	CASSPREAPNYGYTF	TGTGCCAGCTCACCACGTGAAGCACCTAACTATGGCTACACCTTC
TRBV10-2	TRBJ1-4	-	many	CASSEGRGEKLFF	TGCGCCAGCAGTGAGGGTAGGGGTGAAAAACTGTTTTTT
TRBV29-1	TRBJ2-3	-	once	CSVCEDTQYF	TGCAGCGTTTGCGAGGATACGCAGTATTTT
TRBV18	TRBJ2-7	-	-	CASSPTGTRGSHEQYF	TGTGCCAGCTCACCTACCGGGACAAGGGGATCCCACGAGCAGTACTTC
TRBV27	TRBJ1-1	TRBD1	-	CASSFLWDRGNTEAFF	TGTGCCAGCAGTTTCCTATGGGACAGGGGGAACACTGAAGCTTTCTTT
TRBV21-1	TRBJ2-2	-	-	CASSLPGLASTGELFF	TGTGCCAGCAGCTTACCGGGACTAGCGAGTACCGGGGAGCTGTTTTTT
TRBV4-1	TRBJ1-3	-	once	CASSQVAPGLSGNTIYF	TGCGCCAGCAGCCAAGTTGCTCCTGGACTCTCTGGAAACACCATATATTTT
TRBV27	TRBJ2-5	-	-	CASRNSRTAPETQYF	TGTGCCAGCAGAAATTCAAGGACAGCACCAGAGACCCAGTACTTC
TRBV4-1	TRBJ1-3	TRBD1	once	CASSQGVTGGSGNTIYF	TGCGCCAGCAGCCAAGGAGTGACAGGGGGCTCTGGAAACACCATATATTTT
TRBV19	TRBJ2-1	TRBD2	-	CASITAGVSEQFF	TGTGCCAGTATCACAGCGGGAGTAAGTGAGCAGTTCTTC
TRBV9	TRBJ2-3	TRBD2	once	CASSASGRDADTQYF	TGTGCCAGCAGCGCTAGCGGGAGGGATGCAGATACGCAGTATTTT
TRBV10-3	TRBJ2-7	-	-	CAISRSAHDEQYF	TGTGCCATCAGTAGGAGCGCACACGACGAGCAGTACTTC
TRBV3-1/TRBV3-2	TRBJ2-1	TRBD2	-	CASSNPGGGGRPQISYNEQFF	TGTGCCAGCAGCAACCCTGGGGGAGGCGGGAGGCCACAAATCTCCTACAATGAGCAGTTCTTC
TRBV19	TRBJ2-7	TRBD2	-	CASSLSPLVAGGSSYEQYF	TGTGCCAGTAGTCTAAGTCCCCTAGTAGCGGGAGGAAGCAGCTACGAGCAGTACTTC
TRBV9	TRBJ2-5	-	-	CASSVKRAFEGTQYF	TGTGCCAGCAGCGTTAAACGGGCCTTCGAGGGGACCCAGTACTTC
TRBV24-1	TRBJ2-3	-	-	CATSDLDGYSTDTQYF	TGTGCCACCAGTGATCTAGACGGCTATAGCACAGATACGCAGTATTTT
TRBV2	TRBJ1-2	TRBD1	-	CASSEQGDSGYTF	TGTGCCAGCAGTGAACAGGGGGATTCTGGCTACACCTTC
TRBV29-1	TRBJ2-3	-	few	CSVEKADTDTQYF	TGCAGCGTTGAAAAAGCGGACACAGATACGCAGTATTTT
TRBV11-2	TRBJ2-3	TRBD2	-	CASSLDGTSGGTDTQYF	TGTGCCAGCAGCTTAGATGGGACTAGCGGGGGTACAGATACGCAGTATTTT
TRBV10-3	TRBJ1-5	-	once	CAISDLTDQPQHF	TGTGCCATCAGTGACTTGACAGATCAGCCCCAGCATTTT
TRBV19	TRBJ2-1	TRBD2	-	CASSIALRGSGSENEQFF	TGTGCCAGTAGTATAGCCCTCCGGGGTAGCGGGAGTGAAAATGAGCAGTTCTTC
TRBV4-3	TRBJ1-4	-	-	CASSQATDQKLFF	TGCGCCAGCAGCCAAGCGACAGACCAAAAACTGTTTTTT
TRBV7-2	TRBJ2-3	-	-	CASSLVPEIDTQYF	TGTGCCAGCAGCTTAGTCCCGGAGATAGATACGCAGTATTTT
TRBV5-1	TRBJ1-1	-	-	CASSLVRANTEAFF	TGCGCCAGCAGCTTGGTCAGGGCAAACACTGAAGCTTTCTTT
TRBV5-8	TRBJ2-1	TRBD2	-	CASSAGTTYHYNEQFF	TGTGCCAGCAGCGCAGGGACTACATACCATTACAATGAGCAGTTCTTC
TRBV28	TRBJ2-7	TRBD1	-	CASSFPLGAGGHYEQYF	TGTGCCAGCAGTTTCCCCCTAGGGGCAGGGGGACACTACGAGCAGTACTTC
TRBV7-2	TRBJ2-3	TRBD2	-	CASSSQSGSGTDTQYF	TGTGCCAGCAGCTCTCAAAGCGGGAGTGGGACGGATACGCAGTATTTT
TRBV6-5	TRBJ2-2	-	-	CASSRERPNTGELFF	TGTGCCAGCAGTCGGGAGAGGCCGAACACCGGGGAGCTGTTTTTT
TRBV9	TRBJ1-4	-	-	CASSRMGGPSNEKLFF	TGTGCCAGCAGCCGCATGGGGGGACCGAGTAATGAAAAACTGTTTTTT
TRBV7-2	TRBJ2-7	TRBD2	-	CASSLTSGSGIYEQYF	TGTGCCAGCAGCTTAACTAGCGGGAGCGGTATCTACGAGCAGTACTTC
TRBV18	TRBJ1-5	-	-	CASSPGQSQPQHF	TGTGCCAGCTCACCAGGGCAGAGTCAGCCCCAGCATTTT
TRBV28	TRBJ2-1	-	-	CASSLVAHEQFF	TGTGCCAGCAGTTTAGTAGCTCATGAGCAGTTCTTC
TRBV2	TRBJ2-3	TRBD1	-	CASNDRGPDTQYF	TGTGCCAGCAATGACAGGGGCCCGGATACGCAGTATTTT
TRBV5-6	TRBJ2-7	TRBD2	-	CASSFGLADIYEQYF	TGTGCCAGCAGCTTTGGACTAGCGGATATTTACGAGCAGTACTTC
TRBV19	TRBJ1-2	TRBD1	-	CASSMGQGARGYTF	TGTGCCAGTAGTATGGGACAGGGGGCTCGGGGCTACACCTTC
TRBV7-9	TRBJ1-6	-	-	CASRPPGSYNSPLHF	TGTGCCAGCAGACCCCCAGGCTCCTATAATTCACCCCTCCACTTT
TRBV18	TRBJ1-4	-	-	CASSPQPTGGEKLFF	TGTGCCAGCTCACCGCAACCGACAGGTGGAGAAAAACTGTTTTTT
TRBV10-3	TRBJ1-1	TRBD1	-	CAITLDRDTRAFF	TGTGCCATCACCTTGGACAGGGACACTCGGGCTTTCTTT
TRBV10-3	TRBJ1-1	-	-	CAVQQGNTEAFF	TGTGCCGTCCAACAGGGGAACACTGAAGCTTTCTTT
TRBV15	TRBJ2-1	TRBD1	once	CATSSDHTGTGTWRESYNEQFF	TGTGCCACCAGCAGTGACCATACCGGGACAGGAACTTGGAGGGAGTCCTACAATGAGCAGTTCTTC
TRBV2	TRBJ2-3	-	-	CASRKVRDTQYF	TGTGCCAGCAGAAAAGTCAGGGATACGCAGTATTTT
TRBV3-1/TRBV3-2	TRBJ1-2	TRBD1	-	CASSQRDRGFGGYTF	TGTGCCAGCAGCCAAAGGGACAGGGGCTTTGGTGGCTACACCTTC
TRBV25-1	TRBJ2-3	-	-	CASSETRTGTDTQYF	TGTGCCAGCAGTGAAACGAGGACAGGCACAGATACGCAGTATTTT
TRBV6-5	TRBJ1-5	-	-	CASSPTRQSNQPQHF	TGTGCCAGCAGCCCGACACGACAATCCAATCAGCCCCAGCATTTT
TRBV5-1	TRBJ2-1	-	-	CASSTDSLGYDNEQFF	TGCGCCAGCAGCACCGACAGCCTAGGATACGACAATGAGCAGTTCTTC